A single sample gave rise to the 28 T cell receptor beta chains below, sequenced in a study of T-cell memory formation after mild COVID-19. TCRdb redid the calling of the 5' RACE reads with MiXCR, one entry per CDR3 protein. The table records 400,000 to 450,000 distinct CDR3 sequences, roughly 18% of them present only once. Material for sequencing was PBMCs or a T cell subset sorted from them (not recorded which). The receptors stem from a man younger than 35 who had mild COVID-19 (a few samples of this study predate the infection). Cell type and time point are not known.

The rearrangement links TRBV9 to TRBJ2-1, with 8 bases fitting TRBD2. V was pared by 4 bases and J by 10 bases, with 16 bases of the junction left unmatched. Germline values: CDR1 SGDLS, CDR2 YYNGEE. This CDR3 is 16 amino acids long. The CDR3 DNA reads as TGTGCCAGCAGCCCCCAAGAGCCGGGACTAGTCGGGGAGCAGTTCTTC. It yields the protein CASSPQEPGLVGEQFF.

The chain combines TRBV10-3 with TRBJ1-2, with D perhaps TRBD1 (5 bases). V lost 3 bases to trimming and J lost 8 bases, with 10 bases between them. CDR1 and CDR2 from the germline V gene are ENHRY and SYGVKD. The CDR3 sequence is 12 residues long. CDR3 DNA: TGTGCCATCAGTGAACAGGTCGTCGGCTACACCTTC. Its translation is CAISEQVVGYTF.

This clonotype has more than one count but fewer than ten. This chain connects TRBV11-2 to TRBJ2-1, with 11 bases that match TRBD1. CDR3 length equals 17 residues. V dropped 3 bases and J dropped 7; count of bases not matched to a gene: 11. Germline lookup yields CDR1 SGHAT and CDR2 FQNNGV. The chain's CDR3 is CASSLFLRDRGYNEQFF. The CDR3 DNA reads TGTGCCAGCAGCTTGTTCCTTCGGGACAGGGGGTATAATGAGCAGTTCTTC.

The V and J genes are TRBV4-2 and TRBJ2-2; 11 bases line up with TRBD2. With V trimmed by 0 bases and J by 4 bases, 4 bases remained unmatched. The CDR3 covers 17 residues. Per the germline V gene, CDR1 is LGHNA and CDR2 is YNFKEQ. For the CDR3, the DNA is TGTGCCAGCAGCCAAGAAGTACTAGCGGGGGCCACCGGGGAGCTGTTTTTT. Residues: CASSQEVLAGATGELFF.

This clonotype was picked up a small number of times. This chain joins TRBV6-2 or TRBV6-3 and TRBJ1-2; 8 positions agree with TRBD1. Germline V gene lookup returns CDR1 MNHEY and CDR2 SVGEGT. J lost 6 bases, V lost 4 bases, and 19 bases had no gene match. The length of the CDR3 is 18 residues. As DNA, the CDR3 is TGTGCCAGCAGTTCTCTTCCGGGACAGGAGAGCTCCCGGGATGGCTACACCTTC. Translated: CASSSLPGQESSRDGYTF.

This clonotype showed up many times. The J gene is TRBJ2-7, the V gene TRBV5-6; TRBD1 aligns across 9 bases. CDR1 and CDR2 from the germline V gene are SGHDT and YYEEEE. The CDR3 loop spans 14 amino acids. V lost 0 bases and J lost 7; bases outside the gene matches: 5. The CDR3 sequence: CASSLGTGVGEQYF. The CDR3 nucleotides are TGTGCCAGCAGCTTGGGGACAGGGGTGGGAGAGCAGTACTTC.

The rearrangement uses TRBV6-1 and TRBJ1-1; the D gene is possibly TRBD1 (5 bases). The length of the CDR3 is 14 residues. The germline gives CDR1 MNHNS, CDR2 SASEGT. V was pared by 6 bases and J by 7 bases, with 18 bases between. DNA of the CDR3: TGTGCCAGCAGACTTTCCGGGGCTTCCCGTGAAGCTTTCTTT. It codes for CASRLSGASREAFF.

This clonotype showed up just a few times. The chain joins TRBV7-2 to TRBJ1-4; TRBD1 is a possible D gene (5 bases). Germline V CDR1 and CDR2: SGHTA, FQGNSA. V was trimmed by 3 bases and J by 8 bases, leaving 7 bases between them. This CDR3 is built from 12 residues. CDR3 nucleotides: TGTGCCAGCAGCTTGGGGCCGGAAAAACTGTTTTTT. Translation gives CASSLGPEKLFF.

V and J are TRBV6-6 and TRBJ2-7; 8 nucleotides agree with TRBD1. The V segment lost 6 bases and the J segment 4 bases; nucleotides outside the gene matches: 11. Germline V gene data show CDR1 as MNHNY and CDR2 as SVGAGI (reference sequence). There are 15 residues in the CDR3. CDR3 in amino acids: CASSLGGTGHYEQYF. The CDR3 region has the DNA TGTGCCAGCAGCCTTGGGGGGACAGGCCATTACGAGCAGTACTTC.

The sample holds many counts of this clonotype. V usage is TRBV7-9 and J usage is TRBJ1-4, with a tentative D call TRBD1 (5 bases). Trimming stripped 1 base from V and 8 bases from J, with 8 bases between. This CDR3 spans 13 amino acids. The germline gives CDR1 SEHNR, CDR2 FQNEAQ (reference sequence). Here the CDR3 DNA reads TGTGCCAGCAGCTTAGAGAGGGGAGAAAAACTGTTTTTT. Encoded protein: CASSLERGEKLFF.

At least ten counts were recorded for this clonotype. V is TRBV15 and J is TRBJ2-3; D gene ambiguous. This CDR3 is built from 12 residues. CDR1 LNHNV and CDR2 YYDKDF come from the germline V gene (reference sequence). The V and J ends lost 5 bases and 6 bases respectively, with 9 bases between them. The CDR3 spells CATSPSVDTQYF. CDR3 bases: TGTGCCACCAGCCCCTCGGTGGATACGCAGTATTTT.

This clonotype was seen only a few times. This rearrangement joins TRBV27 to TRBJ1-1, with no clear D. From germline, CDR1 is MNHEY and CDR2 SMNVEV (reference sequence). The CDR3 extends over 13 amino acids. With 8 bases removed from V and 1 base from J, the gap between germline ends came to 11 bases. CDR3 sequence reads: CASAPLQNTEAFF. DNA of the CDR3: TGTGCCAGCGCCCCACTACAGAACACTGAAGCTTTCTTT.

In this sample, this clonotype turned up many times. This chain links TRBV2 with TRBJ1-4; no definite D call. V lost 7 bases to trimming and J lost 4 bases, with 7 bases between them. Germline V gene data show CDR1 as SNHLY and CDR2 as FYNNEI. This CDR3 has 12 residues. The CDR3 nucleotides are TGTGCCAGCAATAGGGTTAATGAAAAACTGTTTTTT. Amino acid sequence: CASNRVNEKLFF.

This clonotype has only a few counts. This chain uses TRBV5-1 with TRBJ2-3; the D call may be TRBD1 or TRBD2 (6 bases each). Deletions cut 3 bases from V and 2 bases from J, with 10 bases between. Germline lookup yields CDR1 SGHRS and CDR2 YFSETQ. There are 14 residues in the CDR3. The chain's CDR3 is CASSWGDNTDTQYF. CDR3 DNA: TGCGCCAGCAGCTGGGGGGACAACACAGATACGCAGTATTTT.

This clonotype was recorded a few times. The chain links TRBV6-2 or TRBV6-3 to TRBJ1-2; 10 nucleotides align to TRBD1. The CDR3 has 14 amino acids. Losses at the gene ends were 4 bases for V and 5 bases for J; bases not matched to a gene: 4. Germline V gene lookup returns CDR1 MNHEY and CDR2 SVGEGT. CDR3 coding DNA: TGTGCCAGCAGTTCCCCGGGACAGGGGTATGGCTACACCTTC. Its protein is CASSSPGQGYGYTF.

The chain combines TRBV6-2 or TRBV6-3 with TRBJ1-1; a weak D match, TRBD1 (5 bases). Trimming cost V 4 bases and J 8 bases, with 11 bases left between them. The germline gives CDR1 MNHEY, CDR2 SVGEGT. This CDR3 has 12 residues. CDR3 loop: CASSSLWGEAFF. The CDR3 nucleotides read TGTGCCAGCAGTTCCCTGTGGGGGGAAGCTTTCTTT.

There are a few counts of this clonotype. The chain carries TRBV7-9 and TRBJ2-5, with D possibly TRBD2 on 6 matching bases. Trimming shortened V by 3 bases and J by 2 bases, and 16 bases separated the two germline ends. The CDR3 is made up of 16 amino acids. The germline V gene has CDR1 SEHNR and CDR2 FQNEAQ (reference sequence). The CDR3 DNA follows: TGTGCCAGCAGCTTCTTGGGAGGACGCGTTCAAGAGACCCAGTACTTC. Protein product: CASSFLGGRVQETQYF.

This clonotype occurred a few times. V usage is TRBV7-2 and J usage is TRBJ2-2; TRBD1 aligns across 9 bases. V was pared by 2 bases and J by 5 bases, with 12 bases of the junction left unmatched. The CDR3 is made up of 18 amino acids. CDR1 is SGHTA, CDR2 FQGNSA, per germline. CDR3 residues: CASSLPTGGSVRTGELFF. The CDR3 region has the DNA TGTGCCAGCAGCTTACCAACAGGGGGCTCCGTGAGGACCGGGGAGCTGTTTTTT.

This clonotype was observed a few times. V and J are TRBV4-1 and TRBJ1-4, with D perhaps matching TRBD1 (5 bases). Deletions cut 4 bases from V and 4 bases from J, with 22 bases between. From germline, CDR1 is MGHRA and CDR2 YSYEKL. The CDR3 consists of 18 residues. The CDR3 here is CASSLGPGRYGYNEKLFF. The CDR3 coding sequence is TGCGCCAGCAGCCTCGGTCCGGGACGGTACGGATATAATGAAAAACTGTTTTTT.

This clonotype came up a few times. CDR3 amino acids: CASSSDRHSYTGELFF. The CDR3, as DNA: TGTGCCAGCAGTTCTGACCGCCATAGTTACACCGGGGAGCTGTTTTTT. This rearrangement joins TRBV6-2 or TRBV6-3 to TRBJ2-2; no definite D call. V was cut by 4 bases and J by 3 bases, with 15 bases left in between. The CDR3 length is 16 residues. CDR1 MNHEY and CDR2 SVGEGT come from the germline V gene.

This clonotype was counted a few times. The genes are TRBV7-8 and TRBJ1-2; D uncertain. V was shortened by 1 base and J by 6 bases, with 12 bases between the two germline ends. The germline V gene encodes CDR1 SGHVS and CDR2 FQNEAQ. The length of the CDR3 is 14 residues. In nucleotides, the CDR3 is TGTGCCAGCAGCTTAGTGGTAGGGCGGGATGGCTACACCTTC. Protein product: CASSLVVGRDGYTF.

The CDR3 region has the DNA TGTGCCAGCAGTCAATCTATACACACCGGGGAGCTGTTTTTT. Encoded protein: CASSQSIHTGELFF. The chain carries TRBV6-2 or TRBV6-3 and TRBJ2-2; D is ambiguous. This CDR3 comprises 14 residues. Looked up from germline, CDR1 is MNHEY and CDR2 is SVGEGT. Trimming pared 5 bases from V and 3 bases from J, leaving 10 bases between.

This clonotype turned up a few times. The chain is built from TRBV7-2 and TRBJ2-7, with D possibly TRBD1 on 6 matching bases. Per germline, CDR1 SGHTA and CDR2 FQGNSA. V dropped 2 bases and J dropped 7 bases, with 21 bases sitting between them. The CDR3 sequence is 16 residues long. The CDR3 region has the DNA TGTGCCAGCAGCTTAATGCCGGGACGGACAGAGGGGGAGCAGTACTTC. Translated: CASSLMPGRTEGEQYF. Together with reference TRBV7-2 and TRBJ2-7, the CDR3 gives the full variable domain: GAGVSQSPSNKVTEKGKDVELRCDPISGHTALYWYRQSLGQGLEFLIYFQGNSAPDKSGLPSDRFSAERTGGSVSTLTIQRTQQEDSAVYLCASSLMPGRTEGEQYFGPGTRLTVT.

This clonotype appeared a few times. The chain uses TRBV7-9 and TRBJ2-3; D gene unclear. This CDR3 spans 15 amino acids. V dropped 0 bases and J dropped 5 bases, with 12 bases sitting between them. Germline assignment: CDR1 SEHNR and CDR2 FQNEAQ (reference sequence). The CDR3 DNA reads TGTGCCAGCAGCTTAGCAAGTTCTGTCAGAGATACGCAGTATTTT. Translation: CASSLASSVRDTQYF.

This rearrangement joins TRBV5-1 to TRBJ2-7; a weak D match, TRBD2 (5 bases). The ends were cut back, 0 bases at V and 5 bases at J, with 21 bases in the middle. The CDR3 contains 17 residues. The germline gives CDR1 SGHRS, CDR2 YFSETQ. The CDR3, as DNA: TGCGCCAGCAGCTTGGTAGATCTGTCTAGCAAGTTTAACGAGCAGTACGTC. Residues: CASSLVDLSSKFNEQYV.

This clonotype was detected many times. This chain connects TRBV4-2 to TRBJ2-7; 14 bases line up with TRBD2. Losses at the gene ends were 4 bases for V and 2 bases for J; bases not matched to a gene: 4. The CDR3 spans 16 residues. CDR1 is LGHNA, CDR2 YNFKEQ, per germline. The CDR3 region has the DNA TGTGCCAGCAGCCCGAGGACTAGCGGGGGGACCTACGAGCAGTACTTC. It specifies CASSPRTSGGTYEQYF.

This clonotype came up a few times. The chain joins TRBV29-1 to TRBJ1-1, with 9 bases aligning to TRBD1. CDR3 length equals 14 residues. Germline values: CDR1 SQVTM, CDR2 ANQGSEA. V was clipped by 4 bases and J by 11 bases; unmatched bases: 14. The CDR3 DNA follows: TGCAGCGTTGCCATCCCGGGACAGGGTAGAGGGGCTTTCTTT. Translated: CSVAIPGQGRGAFF.

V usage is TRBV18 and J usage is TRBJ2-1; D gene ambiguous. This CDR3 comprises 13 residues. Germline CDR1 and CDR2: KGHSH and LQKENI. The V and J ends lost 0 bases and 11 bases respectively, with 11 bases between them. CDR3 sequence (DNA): TGTGCCAGCTCACCACCGGGCGCGCGGCAGCAGTTCTTC. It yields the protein CASSPPGARQQFF.